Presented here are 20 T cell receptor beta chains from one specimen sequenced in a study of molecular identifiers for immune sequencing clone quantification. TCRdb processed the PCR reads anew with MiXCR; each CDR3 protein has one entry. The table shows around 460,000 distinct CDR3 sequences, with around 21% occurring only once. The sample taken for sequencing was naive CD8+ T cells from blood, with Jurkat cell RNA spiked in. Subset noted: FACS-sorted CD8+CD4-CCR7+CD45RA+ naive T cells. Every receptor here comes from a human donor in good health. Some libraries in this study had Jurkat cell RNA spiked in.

The CDR3 DNA reads as TGTGCCAGCAGTTACTCCCCAGGGCAGAACACCTTC. This gives the protein CASSYSPGQNTF. The chain has TRBV6-5 and TRBJ1-2, with D possibly TRBD1 on 5 matching bases. The germline V gene encodes CDR1 MNHEY and CDR2 SVGAGI. The CDR3 length is 12 residues. The ends were cut back, 0 bases at V and 12 bases at J, with 11 bases in the middle.

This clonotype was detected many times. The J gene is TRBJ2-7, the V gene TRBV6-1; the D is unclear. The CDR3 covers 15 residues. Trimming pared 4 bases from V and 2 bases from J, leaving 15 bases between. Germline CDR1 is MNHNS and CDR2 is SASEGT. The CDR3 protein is CASSAPSETTYEQYF. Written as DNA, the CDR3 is TGTGCCAGCAGTGCTCCCTCGGAGACCACCTACGAGCAGTACTTC.

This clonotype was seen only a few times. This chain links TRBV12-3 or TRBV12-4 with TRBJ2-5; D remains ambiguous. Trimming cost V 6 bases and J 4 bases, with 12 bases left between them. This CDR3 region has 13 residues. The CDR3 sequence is CASREGNGETQYF. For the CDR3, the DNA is TGTGCCAGCAGGGAAGGTAATGGAGAGACCCAGTACTTC.

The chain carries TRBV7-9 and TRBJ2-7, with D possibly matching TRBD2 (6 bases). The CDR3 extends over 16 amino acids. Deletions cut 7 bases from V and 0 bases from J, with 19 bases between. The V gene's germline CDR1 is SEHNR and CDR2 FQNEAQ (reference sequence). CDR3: CASTPEGHSSSYEQYF. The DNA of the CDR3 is TGTGCCAGCACTCCGGAGGGGCACTCGAGCTCCTACGAGCAGTACTTC.

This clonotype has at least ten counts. CDR3 protein: CASSLAGVFSPEMNTEAFF. The DNA for the CDR3 is TGCGCCAGCAGCTTGGCCGGTGTCTTTTCGCCGGAGATGAACACTGAAGCTTTCTTT. The chain combines TRBV5-1 with TRBJ1-1; D call uncertain. Germline loops: CDR1 SGHRS, CDR2 YFSETQ. Trimming left V 0 bases short and J 0 bases short, with 21 bases between. This CDR3 spans 19 amino acids.

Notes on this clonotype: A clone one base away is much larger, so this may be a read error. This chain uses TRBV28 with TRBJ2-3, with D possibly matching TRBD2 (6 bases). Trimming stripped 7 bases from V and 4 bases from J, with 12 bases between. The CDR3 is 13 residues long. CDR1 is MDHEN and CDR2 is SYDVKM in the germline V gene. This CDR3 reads CASTSPGADTQYF. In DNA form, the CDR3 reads TGTGCCAGCACCAGTCCGGGGGCAGATACGCAGTATTTT.

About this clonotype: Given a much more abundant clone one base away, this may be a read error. For the CDR3, the DNA is TGCGCCAGCAGCTCTATGGGCTTTGGTGAAAAACTGTTTTTT. Translated, it gives CASSSMGFGEKLFF. This rearrangement joins TRBV5-1 to TRBJ1-4; D remains unclear. The CDR3 covers 14 residues. Germline V lookup: CDR1 SGHRS, CDR2 YFSETQ. Between the trimmed V and J ends, which lost 3 bases and 7 bases, there was a span of 13 bases.

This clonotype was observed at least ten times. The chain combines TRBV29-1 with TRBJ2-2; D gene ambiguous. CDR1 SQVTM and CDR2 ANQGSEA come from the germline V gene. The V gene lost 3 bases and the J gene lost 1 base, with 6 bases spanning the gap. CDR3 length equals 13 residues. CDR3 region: CSVDMENTGELFF. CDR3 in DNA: TGCAGCGTTGATATGGAGAACACCGGGGAGCTGTTTTTT.

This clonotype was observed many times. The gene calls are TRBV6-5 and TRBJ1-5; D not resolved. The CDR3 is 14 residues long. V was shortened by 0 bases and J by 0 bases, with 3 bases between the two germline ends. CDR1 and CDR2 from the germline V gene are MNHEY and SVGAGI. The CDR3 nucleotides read TGTGCCAGCAGTTACTCGAATAGCAATCAGCCCCAGCATTTT. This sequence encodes CASSYSNSNQPQHF.

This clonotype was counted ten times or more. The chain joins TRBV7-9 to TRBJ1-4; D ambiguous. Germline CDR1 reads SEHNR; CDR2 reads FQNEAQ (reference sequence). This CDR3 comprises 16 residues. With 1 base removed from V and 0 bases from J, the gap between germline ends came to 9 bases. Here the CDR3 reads CASSLVSFATNEKLFF. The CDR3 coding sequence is TGTGCCAGCAGCTTAGTCTCTTTCGCAACTAATGAAAAACTGTTTTTT.

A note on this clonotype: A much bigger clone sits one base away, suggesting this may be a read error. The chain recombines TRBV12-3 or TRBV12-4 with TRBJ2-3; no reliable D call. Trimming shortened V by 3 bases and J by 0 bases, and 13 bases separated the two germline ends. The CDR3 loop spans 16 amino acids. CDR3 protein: CASSFLSITSTDTQYF. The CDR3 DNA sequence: TGTGCCAGCAGTTTTCTGTCTATAACTAGCACAGATACGCAGTATTTT.

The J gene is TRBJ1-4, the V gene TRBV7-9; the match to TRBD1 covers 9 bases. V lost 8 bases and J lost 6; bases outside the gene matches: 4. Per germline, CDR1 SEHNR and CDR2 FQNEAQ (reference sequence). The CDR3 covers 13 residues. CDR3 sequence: CASGTGSYEKLFF. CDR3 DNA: TGTGCCAGCGGGACAGGGTCTTATGAAAAACTGTTTTTT.

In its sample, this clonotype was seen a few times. CDR3 sequence reads: CASTEWGSAYEQYF. DNA for the CDR3: TGTGCCAGCACCGAGTGGGGGAGCGCCTACGAGCAGTACTTC. The chain employs TRBV6-1 and TRBJ2-7; the D gene could be TRBD1 or TRBD2 (5 bases each). From germline, CDR1 is MNHNS and CDR2 SASEGT. CDR3 length equals 14 residues. The V and J ends lost 7 bases and 2 bases respectively, with 15 bases between them.

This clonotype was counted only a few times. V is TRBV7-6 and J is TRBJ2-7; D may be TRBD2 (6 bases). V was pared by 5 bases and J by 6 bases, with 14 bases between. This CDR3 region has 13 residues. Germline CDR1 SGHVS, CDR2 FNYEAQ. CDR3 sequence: CASSPTLGGEQYF. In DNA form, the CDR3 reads TGTGCCAGCAGCCCGACGTTGGGGGGCGAGCAGTACTTC.

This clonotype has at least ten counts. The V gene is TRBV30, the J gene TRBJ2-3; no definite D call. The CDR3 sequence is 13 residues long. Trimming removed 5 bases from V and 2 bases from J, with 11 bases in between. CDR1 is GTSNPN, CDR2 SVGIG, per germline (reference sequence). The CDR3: CAWYFKLTDTQYF. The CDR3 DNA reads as TGTGCCTGGTACTTCAAACTCACAGATACGCAGTATTTT.

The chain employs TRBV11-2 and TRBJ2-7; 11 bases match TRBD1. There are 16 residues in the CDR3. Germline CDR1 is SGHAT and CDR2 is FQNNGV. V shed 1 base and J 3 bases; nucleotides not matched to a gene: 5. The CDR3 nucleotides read TGTGCCAGCAGCTTAGTAGTGGGGACAGGGGGCTACGAGCAGTACTTC. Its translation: CASSLVVGTGGYEQYF.

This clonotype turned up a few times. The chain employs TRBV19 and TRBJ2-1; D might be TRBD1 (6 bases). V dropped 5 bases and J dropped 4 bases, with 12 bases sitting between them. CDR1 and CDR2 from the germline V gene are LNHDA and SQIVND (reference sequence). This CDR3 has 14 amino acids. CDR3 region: CASSWVGGYNEQFF. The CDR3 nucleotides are TGTGCCAGTAGTTGGGTAGGGGGATACAATGAGCAGTTCTTC.

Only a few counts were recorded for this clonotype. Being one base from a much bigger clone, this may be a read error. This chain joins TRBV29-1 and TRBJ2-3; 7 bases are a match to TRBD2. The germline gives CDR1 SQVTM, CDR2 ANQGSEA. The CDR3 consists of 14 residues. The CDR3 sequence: CTVPAGLGPDTQYF. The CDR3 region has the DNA TGCACCGTCCCAGCGGGGCTAGGGCCAGATACGCAGTATTTT.

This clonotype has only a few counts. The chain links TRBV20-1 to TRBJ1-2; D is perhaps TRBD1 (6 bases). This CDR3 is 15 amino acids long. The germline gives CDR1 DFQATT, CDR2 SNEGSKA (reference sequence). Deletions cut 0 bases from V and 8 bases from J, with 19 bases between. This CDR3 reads CSARDIGRGSEGYTF. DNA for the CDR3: TGCAGTGCTAGAGATATTGGCAGGGGTTCCGAAGGCTACACCTTC.

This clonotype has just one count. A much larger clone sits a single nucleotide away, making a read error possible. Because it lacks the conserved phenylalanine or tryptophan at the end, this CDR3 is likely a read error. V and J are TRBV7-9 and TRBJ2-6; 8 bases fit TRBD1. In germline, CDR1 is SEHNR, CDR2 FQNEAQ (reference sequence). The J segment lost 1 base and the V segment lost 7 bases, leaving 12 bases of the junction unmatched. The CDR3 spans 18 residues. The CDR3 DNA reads TGTGCCAGCATCCCTTCGACAGGGGTGGGGTCTGGGGCCAACGTCCTGACTTCC. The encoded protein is CASIPSTGVGSGANVLTS.